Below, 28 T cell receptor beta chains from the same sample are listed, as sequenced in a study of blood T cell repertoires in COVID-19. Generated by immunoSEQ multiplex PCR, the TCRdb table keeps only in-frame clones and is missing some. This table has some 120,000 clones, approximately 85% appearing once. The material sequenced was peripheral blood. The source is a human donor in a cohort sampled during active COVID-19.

The CDR3 sequence is CASGPGGYNEQFF. The CDR3 nucleotides read TGTGCGAGTGGCCCAGGGGGCTACAATGAGCAGTTCTTC. The genes are TRBV7-9 and TRBJ2-1; TRBD1 matches at 7 bases. Germline CDR1 is SEHNR and CDR2 is FQNEAQ (reference sequence). This CDR3 is built from 13 residues.

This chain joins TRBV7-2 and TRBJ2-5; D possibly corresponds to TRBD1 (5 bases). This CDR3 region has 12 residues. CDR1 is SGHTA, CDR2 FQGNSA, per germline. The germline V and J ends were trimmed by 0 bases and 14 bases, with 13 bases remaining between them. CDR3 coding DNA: TGTGCCAGCAGCTTAGCGGGGCCTATCCTTTACTTC. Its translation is CASSLAGPILYF.

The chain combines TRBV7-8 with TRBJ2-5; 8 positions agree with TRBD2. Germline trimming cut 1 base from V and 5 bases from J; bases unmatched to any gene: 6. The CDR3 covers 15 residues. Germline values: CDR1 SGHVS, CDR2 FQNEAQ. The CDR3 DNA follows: TGTGCCAGCAGCTTAGAGGATAGCGGGATGGAGACCCAGTACTTC. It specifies CASSLEDSGMETQYF.

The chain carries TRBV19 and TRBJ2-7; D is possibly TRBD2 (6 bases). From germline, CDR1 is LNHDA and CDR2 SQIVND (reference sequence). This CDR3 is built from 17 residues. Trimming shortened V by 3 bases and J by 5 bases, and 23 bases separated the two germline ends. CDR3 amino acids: CASSIRGGSGKADEQYV. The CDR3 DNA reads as TGTGCCAGTAGTATCCGGGGTGGTAGCGGAAAAGCCGACGAGCAGTACGTC.

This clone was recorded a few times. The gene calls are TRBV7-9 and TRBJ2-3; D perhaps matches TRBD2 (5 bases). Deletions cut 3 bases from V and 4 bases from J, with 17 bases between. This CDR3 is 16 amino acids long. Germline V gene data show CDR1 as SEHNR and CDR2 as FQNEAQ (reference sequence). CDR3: CASSFLGNSLADTQYF. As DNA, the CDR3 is TGTGCCAGCAGCTTTCTCGGGAACTCCTTGGCAGATACGCAGTATTTT.

As DNA, the CDR3 is TGTGCCAGCAGCCAAATCACCGGGAATATGGATACGCAGTATTTT. Translating it yields CASSQITGNMDTQYF. The chain has TRBV3-1 (or the pseudogene TRBV3-2) and TRBJ2-3, with D tentatively TRBD2 (5 bases). The ends were cut back, 2 bases at V and 6 bases at J, with 15 bases in the middle. This CDR3 has 15 residues. Germline V gene lookup returns CDR1 LGHDT and CDR2 YNNKEL (reference sequence).

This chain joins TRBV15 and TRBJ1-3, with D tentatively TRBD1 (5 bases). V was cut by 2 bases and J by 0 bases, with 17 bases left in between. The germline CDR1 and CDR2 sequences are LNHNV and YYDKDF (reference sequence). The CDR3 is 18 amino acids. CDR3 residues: CATSRSSAWGNSGNTIYF. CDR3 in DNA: TGTGCCACCAGCAGATCCTCCGCTTGGGGCAACTCTGGAAACACCATATATTTT. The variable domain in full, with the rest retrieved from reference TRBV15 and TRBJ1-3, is DAMVIQNPRYQVTQFGKPVTLSCSQTLNHNVMYWYQQKSSQAPKLLFHYYDKDFNNEADTPDNFQSRRPNTSFCFLDIRSPGLGDTAMYLCATSRSSAWGNSGNTIYFGEGSWLTVV.

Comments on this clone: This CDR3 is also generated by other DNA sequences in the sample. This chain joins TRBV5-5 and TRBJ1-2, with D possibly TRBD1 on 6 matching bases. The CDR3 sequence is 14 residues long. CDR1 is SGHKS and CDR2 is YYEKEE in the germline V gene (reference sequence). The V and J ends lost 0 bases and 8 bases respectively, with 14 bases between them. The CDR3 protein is CASSLARGAGGYTF. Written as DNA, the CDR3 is TGTGCCAGCAGCTTGGCCCGGGGGGCGGGCGGCTACACCTTC.

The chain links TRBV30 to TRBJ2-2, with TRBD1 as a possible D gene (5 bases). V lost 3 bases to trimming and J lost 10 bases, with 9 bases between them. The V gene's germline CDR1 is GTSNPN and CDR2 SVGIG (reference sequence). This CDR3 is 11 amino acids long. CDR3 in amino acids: CAWSGREELFF. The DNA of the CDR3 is TGTGCCTGGAGCGGCAGGGAGGAGCTGTTTTTT.

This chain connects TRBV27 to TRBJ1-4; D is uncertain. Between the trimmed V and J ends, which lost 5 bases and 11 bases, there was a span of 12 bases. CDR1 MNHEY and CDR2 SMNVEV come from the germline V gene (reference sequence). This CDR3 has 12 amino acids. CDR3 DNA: TGTGCCAGCAGTCCCTTTGGCGGCAAACTGTTTTTT. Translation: CASSPFGGKLFF.

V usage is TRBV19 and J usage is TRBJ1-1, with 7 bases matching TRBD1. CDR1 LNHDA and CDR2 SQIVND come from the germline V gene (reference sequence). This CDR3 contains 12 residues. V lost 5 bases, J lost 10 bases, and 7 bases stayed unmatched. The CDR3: CASSFNQGGAFF. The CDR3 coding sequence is TGTGCCAGTAGTTTTAATCAGGGGGGAGCTTTCTTT. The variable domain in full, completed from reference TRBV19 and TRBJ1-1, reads DGGITQSPKYLFRKEGQNVTLSCEQNLNHDAMYWYRQDPGQGLRLIYYSQIVNDFQKGDIAEGYSVSREKKESFPLTVTSAQKNPTAFYLCASSFNQGGAFFGQGTRLTVV.

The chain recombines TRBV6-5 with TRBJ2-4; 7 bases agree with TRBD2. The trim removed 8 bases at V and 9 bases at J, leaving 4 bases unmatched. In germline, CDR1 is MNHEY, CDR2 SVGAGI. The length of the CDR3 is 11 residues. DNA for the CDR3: TGTGCCAGCTGGGGCGGGGGCATTCAGTACTTC. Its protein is CASWGGGIQYF.

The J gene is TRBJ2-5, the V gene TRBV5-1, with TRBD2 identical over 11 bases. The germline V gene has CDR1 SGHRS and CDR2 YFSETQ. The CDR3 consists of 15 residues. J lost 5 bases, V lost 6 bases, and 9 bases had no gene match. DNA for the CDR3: TGCGCCAGCACCCCTTTAGCGGGGGGGCGGGAGACCCAGTACTTC. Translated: CASTPLAGGRETQYF.

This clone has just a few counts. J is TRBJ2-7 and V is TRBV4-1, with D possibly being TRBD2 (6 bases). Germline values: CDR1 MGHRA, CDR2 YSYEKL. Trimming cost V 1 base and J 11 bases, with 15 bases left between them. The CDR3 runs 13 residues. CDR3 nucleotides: TGCGCCAGCAGCCAAGGGGTCCTCGGGAGTAAGTACTTC. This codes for CASSQGVLGSKYF.

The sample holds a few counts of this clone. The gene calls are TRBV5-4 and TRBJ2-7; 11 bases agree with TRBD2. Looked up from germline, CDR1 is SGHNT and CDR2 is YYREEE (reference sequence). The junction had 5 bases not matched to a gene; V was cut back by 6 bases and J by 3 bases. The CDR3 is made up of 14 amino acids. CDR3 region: CASKLAGDFYEQYV. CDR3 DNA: TGTGCCAGCAAACTAGCGGGAGACTTCTACGAGCAGTACGTC.

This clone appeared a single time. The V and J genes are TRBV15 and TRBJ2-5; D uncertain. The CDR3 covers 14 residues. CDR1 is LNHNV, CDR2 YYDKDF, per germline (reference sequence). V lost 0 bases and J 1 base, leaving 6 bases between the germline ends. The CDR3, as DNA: TGTGCCACCAGCAGAGATTCCATCCAAGAGACCCAGTACTTC. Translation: CATSRDSIQETQYF.

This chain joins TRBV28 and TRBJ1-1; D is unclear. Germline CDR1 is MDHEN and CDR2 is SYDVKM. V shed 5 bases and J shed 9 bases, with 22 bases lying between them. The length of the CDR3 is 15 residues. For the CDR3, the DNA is TGTGCCAGCAGTCTATTACCCAGGCCGGGGTACCAAGCTTTCTTT. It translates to CASSLLPRPGYQAFF.

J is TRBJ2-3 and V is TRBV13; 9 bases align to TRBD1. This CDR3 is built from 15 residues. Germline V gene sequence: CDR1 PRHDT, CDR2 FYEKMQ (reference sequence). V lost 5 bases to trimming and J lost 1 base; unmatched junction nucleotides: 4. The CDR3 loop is CASSIWTGGTDTQYF. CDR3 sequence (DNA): TGTGCCAGCAGCATCTGGACAGGGGGCACAGATACGCAGTATTTT.

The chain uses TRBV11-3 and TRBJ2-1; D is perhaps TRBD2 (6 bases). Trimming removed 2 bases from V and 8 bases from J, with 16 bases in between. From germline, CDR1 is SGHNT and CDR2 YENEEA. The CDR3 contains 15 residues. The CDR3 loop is CASSLPDRRDDEQFF. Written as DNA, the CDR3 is TGTGCCAGCAGCTTACCGGATAGGAGGGACGATGAGCAGTTCTTC.

CDR3 protein: CASSFSGIDTQYF. CDR3 DNA: TGTGCCAGCAGCTTTAGCGGGATCGATACGCAGTATTTT. The V and J genes are TRBV5-4 and TRBJ2-3, with TRBD2 identical over 8 bases. V lost 2 bases and J lost 6; bases outside the gene matches: 2. Germline V gives CDR1 SGHNT, CDR2 YYREEE (reference sequence). The CDR3 loop spans 13 amino acids.

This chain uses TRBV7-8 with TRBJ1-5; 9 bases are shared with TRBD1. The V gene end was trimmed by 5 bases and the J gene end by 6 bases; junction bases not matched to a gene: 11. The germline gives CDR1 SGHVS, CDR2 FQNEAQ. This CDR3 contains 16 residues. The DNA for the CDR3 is TGTGCCAGCAGCCCATACTATGGACAGGGGAGTCAGCCCCAGCATTTT. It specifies CASSPYYGQGSQPQHF. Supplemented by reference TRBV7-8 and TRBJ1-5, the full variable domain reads GAGVSQSPRYKVAKRGQDVALRCDPISGHVSLFWYQQALGQGPEFLTYFQNEAQLDKSGLPSDRFFAERPEGSVSTLKIQRTQQEDSAVYLCASSPYYGQGSQPQHFGDGTRLSIL.

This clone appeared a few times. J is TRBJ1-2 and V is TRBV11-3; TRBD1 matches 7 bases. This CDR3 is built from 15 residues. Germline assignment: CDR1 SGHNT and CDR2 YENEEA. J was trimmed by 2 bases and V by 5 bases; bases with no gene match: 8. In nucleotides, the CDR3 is TGTGCCAGCAGCAACACAGGGGTTAACAACTATGGCTACACCTTC. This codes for CASSNTGVNNYGYTF.

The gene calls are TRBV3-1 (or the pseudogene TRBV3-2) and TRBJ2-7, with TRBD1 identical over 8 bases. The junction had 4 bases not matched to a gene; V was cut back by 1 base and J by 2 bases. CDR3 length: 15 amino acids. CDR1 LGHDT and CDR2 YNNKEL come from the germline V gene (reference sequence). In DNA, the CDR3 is TGTGCCAGCAGCCAAGCCCAGGGGGCCACCTACGAGCAGTACTTC. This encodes CASSQAQGATYEQYF.

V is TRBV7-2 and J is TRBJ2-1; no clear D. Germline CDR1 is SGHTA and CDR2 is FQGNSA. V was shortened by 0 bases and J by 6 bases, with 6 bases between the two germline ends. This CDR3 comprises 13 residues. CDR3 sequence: CASSLAVANEQFF. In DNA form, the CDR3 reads TGTGCCAGCAGCTTAGCGGTAGCCAATGAGCAGTTCTTC.

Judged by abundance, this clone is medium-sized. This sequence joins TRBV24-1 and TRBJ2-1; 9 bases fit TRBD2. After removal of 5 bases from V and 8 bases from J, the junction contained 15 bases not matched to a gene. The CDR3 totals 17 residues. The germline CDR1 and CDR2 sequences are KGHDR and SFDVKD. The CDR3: CATSVSLSLAGEHEQFF. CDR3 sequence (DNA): TGTGCCACCAGTGTTTCGCTTAGCTTAGCGGGAGAACATGAGCAGTTCTTC.

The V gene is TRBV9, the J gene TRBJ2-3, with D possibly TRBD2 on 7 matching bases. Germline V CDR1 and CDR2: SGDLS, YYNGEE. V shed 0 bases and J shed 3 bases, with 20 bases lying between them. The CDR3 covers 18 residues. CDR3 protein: CASSVGWGLAAVTDTQYF. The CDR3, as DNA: TGTGCCAGCAGCGTAGGCTGGGGGCTAGCGGCTGTAACAGATACGCAGTATTTT.

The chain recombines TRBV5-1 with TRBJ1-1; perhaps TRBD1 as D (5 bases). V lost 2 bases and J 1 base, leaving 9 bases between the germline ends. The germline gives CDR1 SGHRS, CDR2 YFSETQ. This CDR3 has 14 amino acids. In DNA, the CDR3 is TGCGCCAGCAGCTTCGTGACAGCGAACACTGAAGCTTTCTTT. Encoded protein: CASSFVTANTEAFF.

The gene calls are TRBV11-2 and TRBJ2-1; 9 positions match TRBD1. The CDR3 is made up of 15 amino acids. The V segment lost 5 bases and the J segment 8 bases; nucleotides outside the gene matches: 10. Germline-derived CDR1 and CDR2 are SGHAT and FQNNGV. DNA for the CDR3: TGTGCCAGCAGCCGAACCGGGACAGGGAGGCATGAGCAGTTCTTC. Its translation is CASSRTGTGRHEQFF.